A single sample is the source of the 16 T cell receptor beta chains below, sequenced in a study of blood T cell repertoires in COVID-19 (dated by TCRdb to 2019 to 2021). The library relied on the immunoSEQ multiplex PCR assay. The source is immuneACCESS, and TCRdb retained only in-frame sequences with V and J called. Part of the clones is not carried over; for the studies checked, unresolved V genes explain less than half of this, and the remainder is unexplained. The sample profile shows 160,000 or so clones; approximately 91% of them were found once. Roughly 2.1% of the sample belongs to the ten largest clones. Material: peripheral blood. These receptors originate from a man younger than 35 with acute or convalescent COVID-19.

The chain joins TRBV9 to TRBJ1-2, with 7 positions matching TRBD1. CDR1 is SGDLS, CDR2 YYNGEE, per germline. There are 13 residues in the CDR3. The trim removed 4 bases at V and 4 bases at J, leaving 4 bases unmatched. The CDR3 sequence: CASSPDRTYGYTF. CDR3 in DNA: TGTGCCAGCAGCCCGGACAGGACCTATGGCTACACCTTC.

V usage is TRBV5-1 and J usage is TRBJ1-1; tentative D call: TRBD1 (5 bases). Germline V CDR1 and CDR2: SGHRS, YFSETQ. V lost 7 bases and J 4 bases, leaving 17 bases between the germline ends. The CDR3 extends over 14 amino acids. The CDR3 region has the DNA TGCGCCAGCGTACAATTTGGGGGAGGCACTGAAGCTTTCTTT. This codes for CASVQFGGGTEAFF. The full variable domain, its missing parts supplied by reference TRBV5-1 and TRBJ1-1, is KAGVTQTPRYLIKTRGQQVTLSCSPISGHRSVSWYQQTPGQGLQFLFEYFSETQRNKGNFPGRFSGRQFSNSRSEMNVSTLELGDSALYLCASVQFGGGTEAFFGQGTRLTVV.

The chain couples TRBV2 to TRBJ1-5, with D possibly TRBD1 on 5 matching bases. The CDR3 runs to 14 residues. Germline CDR1 is SNHLY and CDR2 is FYNNEI. With 6 bases removed from V and 3 bases from J, the gap between germline ends came to 12 bases. The CDR3 DNA is TGTGCCAGCAGGGGTGACAGTCTCAATCAGCCCCAGCATTTT. Residues: CASRGDSLNQPQHF.

The chain joins TRBV19 to TRBJ2-5, with TRBD1 matching 8 bases. The germline V gene has CDR1 LNHDA and CDR2 SQIVND (reference sequence). J gave up 1 base and V 3 bases, and 4 bases lay outside the gene matches. There are 15 residues in the CDR3. The CDR3 protein is CASSIGTGGQETQYF. CDR3 nucleotides: TGTGCCAGTAGTATCGGAACAGGGGGCCAAGAGACCCAGTACTTC.

This clone has only one observation. The chain carries TRBV11-2 and TRBJ2-5; tentatively, D is TRBD1 (6 bases). From germline, CDR1 is SGHAT and CDR2 FQNNGV. The CDR3 runs 15 residues. The germline V and J ends were trimmed by 5 bases and 2 bases, with 15 bases remaining between them. CDR3 DNA sequence: TGTGCCAGCAGCCCATCCCCGACAGGTCAAGAGACCCAGTACTTC. Residues: CASSPSPTGQETQYF.

The V and J genes are TRBV5-1 and TRBJ1-1; D call uncertain. The V end was cut by 4 bases, the J end by 0 bases, with 10 bases between. Germline V gives CDR1 SGHRS, CDR2 YFSETQ. CDR3 length equals 14 residues. The CDR3 reads CASSPTSLNTEAFF. CDR3 coding DNA: TGCGCCAGCAGCCCCACGAGTCTGAACACTGAAGCTTTCTTT.

The chain recombines TRBV27 with TRBJ1-3; no reliable D call. CDR3 length: 17 residues. From germline, CDR1 is MNHEY and CDR2 SMNVEV (reference sequence). V shed 0 bases and J shed 7 bases, with 19 bases lying between them. The chain's CDR3 is CASSLSGRWATRNTIYF. As DNA, the CDR3 is TGTGCCAGCAGTTTATCGGGCAGGTGGGCTACTAGGAACACCATATATTTT.

The chain links TRBV27 to TRBJ2-3, with 12 positions matching TRBD2. In germline, CDR1 is MNHEY, CDR2 SMNVEV (reference sequence). CDR3 size: 12 residues. V lost 6 bases to trimming and J lost 14 bases; unmatched junction nucleotides: 6. Here the CDR3 reads CASRASGRAPYF. The CDR3 DNA reads as TGTGCCAGCAGGGCTAGCGGGAGGGCCCCGTATTTT.

The chain couples TRBV10-2 to TRBJ2-1, with 8 nucleotides matching TRBD2. Germline CDR1 is WSHSY and CDR2 is SAAADI. The J segment lost 3 bases and the V segment lost 3 bases, leaving 4 bases of the junction unmatched. The length of the CDR3 is 15 residues. The CDR3 loop is CASSETSGVYNEQFF. The DNA of the CDR3 is TGCGCCAGCAGTGAAACTAGCGGAGTCTACAATGAGCAGTTCTTC.

The rearrangement uses TRBV27 and TRBJ2-1, with D possibly TRBD1 on 6 matching bases. The CDR3 loop spans 13 amino acids. Germline V gene data show CDR1 as MNHEY and CDR2 as SMNVEV (reference sequence). Trimming took off 8 bases at V and 2 bases at J, with 10 bases between the two ends. The CDR3 DNA reads TGTGCCAGCCACAGGGATCCCTACAATGAGCAGTTCTTC. The encoded protein is CASHRDPYNEQFF.

The CDR3 is CAWSVGGYEQYF. In DNA, the CDR3 is TGTGCCTGGAGTGTAGGAGGGTACGAGCAGTACTTC. The V and J genes are TRBV30 and TRBJ2-7; D may be TRBD2 (6 bases). Germline V gives CDR1 GTSNPN, CDR2 SVGIG (reference sequence). Trimming stripped 0 bases from V and 4 bases from J, with 7 bases between. CDR3 length: 12 residues.

This clone was found once. The chain carries TRBV6-5 and TRBJ1-2; the D gene is possibly TRBD1 (5 bases). CDR3 size: 15 residues. CDR1 MNHEY and CDR2 SVGAGI come from the germline V gene. V shed 7 bases and J shed 7 bases, with 22 bases lying between them. CDR3 DNA sequence: TGTGCCAGCACCACCCGGGGGGGACGTCTCGGTGGCTACACCTTC. Amino acid sequence: CASTTRGGRLGGYTF.

The count of this clone is one. The gene calls are TRBV3-1 (or the pseudogene TRBV3-2) and TRBJ1-3; D is unclear. The germline gives CDR1 LGHDT, CDR2 YNNKEL (reference sequence). V dropped 4 bases and J dropped 7 bases, with 5 bases sitting between them. The CDR3 loop spans 11 amino acids. The CDR3 bases are TGTGCCAGCAGCCGCGTCAACACCATATATTTT. Encoded protein: CASSRVNTIYF.

This chain uses TRBV6-4 with TRBJ1-1, with unresolved D. Trimming removed 4 bases from V and 5 bases from J, with 17 bases in between. Germline V CDR1 and CDR2: MRHNA, SNTAGT. The CDR3 is 15 amino acids. CDR3 residues: CASSASHEGRTEAFF. CDR3 nucleotide sequence: TGTGCCAGCAGTGCATCCCATGAAGGCAGGACTGAAGCTTTCTTT.

The V and J genes are TRBV5-4 and TRBJ2-5, with D possibly TRBD1 on 6 matching bases. Germline CDR1 reads SGHNT; CDR2 reads YYREEE (reference sequence). The CDR3 has 15 amino acids. V dropped 0 bases and J dropped 1 base, with 10 bases sitting between them. CDR3 DNA: TGTGCCAGCAGCTTGGGACAGGCGACCCAAGAGACCCAGTACTTC. The encoded protein is CASSLGQATQETQYF.

This sequence joins TRBV6-5 and TRBJ1-1; D ambiguous. The V gene lost 10 bases and the J gene lost 5 bases, with 17 bases spanning the gap. The CDR3 spans 13 residues. Germline V gene data show CDR1 as MNHEY and CDR2 as SVGAGI. The CDR3, as DNA: TGTGCCACACGCCAGGAAGGCGTGACTGAAGCTTTCTTT. This sequence encodes CATRQEGVTEAFF.